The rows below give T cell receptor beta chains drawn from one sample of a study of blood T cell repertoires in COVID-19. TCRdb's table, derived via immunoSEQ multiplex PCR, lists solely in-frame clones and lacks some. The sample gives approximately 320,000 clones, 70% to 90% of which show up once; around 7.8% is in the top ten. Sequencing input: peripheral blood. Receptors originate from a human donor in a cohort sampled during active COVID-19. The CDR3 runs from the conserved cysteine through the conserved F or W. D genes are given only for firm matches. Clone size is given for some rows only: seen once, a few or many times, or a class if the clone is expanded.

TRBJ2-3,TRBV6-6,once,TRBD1,TGTGCCAGCAGCCAACAGGGGCCCAGCACAGATACGCAGTATTTT,CASSQQGPSTDTQYF
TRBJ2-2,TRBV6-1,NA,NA,TGTGCCAGCAGTGCATATTTCGGACACGACGCGAACACCGGGGAGCTGTTTTTT,CASSAYFGHDANTGELFF
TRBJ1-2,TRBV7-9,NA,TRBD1,TGTGCCAGCAGCTCTACAGGGGGCGCCTCTTATGGCTACACCTTC,CASSSTGGASYGYTF
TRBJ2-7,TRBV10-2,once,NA,TGCGCCAGCAGGGGCGGGGGCCCACTCGAGCAGTACTTC,CASRGGGPLEQYF
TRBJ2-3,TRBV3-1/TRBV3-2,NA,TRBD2,TGTGCCAGCAGCCGTTGGACTAGCGGGGGGCGCACAGATACGCAGTATTTT,CASSRWTSGGRTDTQYF
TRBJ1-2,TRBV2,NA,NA,TGTGCCAGCAGTGATGACTGGGATGGCTACACCTTC,CASSDDWDGYTF
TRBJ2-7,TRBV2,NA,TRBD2,TGTGCCAGCAGTGCCCCTAGCGGGCGGGTTTGGGAAAATTACGAGCAGTACTTC,CASSAPSGRVWENYEQYF
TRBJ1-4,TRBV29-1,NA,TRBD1,TGCAGCGTTGAAGATGCAGGGGGTGGTGAAAAACTGTTTTTT,CSVEDAGGGEKLFF
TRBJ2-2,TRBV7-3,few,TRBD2,TGTGCCAGCAGCTTAGGGCTAGCGGGCAACACCGGGGAGCTGTTTTTT,CASSLGLAGNTGELFF
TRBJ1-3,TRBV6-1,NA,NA,TGTGCCAGCAGTGAAACAGGAGGGGGAAACACCATATATTTT,CASSETGGGNTIYF
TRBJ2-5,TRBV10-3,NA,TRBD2,TGTGCCTCGATGACTAGCGGGGAGACCCAGTACTTC,CASMTSGETQYF
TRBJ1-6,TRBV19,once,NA,TGTGCCAGTAGTATAATAGGGGCCGGCTATAATTCACCCCTCCACTTT,CASSIIGAGYNSPLHF
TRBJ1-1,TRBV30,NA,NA,TGTGCCTGGACCAGAAGACGGGACACTGAAGCTTTCTTT,CAWTRRRDTEAFF
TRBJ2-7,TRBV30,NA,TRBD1,TGTGCCCTTCTAACAGGGGTCCACGAGCAGTACTTC,CALLTGVHEQYF
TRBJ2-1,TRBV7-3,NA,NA,TGTGCCAGCAGCCCCGCCGGGGGAAGCTCCTACAATGAGCAGTTCTTC,CASSPAGGSSYNEQFF